The subject of this entry is one T cell receptor (beta chain). Authors' processing steps: Nucleated cell number was recorded as an estimate derived from reference gene primer amplification. The data were produced by immunoSEQ multiplex PCR, yet TCRdb's version contains in-frame clones alone and is incomplete. V and J calls and clone size are those listed in that table; D and trimming were worked out from the DNA. The table includes tens of thousands of clones, approximately 78% detected once. This entry belongs to a study of blood T cell repertoires in COVID-19. Study details: Material from acute and convalescent COVID-19 was sourced from the United States, Italy and Spain. T cells, B-cell-depleted T cells, or PBMCs provided the cDNA or gDNA that served as material.

V was pared by 5 bases and J by 6 bases, with 11 bases between. The CDR3 totals 13 residues. Per the germline V gene, CDR1 is SGHTA and CDR2 is FQGNSA. The chain links TRBV7-2 to TRBJ2-1, with D possibly TRBD1 on 5 matching bases. This clonotype originated in a human donor with acute or convalescent COVID-19. The donor label of this sample is uncertain. Sequencing was carried out using peripheral blood. In DNA form, the CDR3 reads TGTGCCAGCAGCCCAAGACAGACCAATGAGCAGTTCTTC. Protein sequence: CASSPRQTNEQFF. Full variable domain (outside the CDR3, taken from reference TRBV7-2 and TRBJ2-1): GAGVSQSPSNKVTEKGKDVELRCDPISGHTALYWYRQSLGQGLEFLIYFQGNSAPDKSGLPSDRFSAERTGGSVSTLTIQRTQQEDSAVYLCASSPRQTNEQFFGPGTRLTVL.